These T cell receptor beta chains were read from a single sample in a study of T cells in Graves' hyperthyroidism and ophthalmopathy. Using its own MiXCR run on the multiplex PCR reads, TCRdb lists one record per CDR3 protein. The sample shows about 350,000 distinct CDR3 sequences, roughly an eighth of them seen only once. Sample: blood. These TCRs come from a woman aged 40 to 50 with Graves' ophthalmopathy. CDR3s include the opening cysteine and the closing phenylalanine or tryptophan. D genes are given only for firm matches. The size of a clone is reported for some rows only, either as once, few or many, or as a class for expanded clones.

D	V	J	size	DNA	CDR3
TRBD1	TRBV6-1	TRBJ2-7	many	TGTGCCAGCAGCCAACACCGCAGGGGGCAAGGCGAGCAGTACTTC	CASSQHRRGQGEQYF
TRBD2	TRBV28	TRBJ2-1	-	TGTGCCAGCAGTTTAGGGCTAGCGGGAGGGCCGAAGAATGAGCAGTTCTTC	CASSLGLAGGPKNEQFF
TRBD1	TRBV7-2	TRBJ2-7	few	TGTGCCAGCAGCCTTCCACAGGGGAACGAGCAGTACTTC	CASSLPQGNEQYF
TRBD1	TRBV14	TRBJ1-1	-	TGTGCCAGCAGCCAAAGACAGGGCCGGGAGGTGGAAGCTTTCTTT	CASSQRQGREVEAFF
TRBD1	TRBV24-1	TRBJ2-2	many	TGTGCCACCAGTGACCCGACAGGTGGGACAGGGAACACCGGGGAGCTGTTTTTT	CATSDPTGGTGNTGELFF
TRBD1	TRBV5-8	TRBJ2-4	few	TGTGCCAGCAGCGGGGACAGACTCAAAGCCAAAAACATTCAGTACTTC	CASSGDRLKAKNIQYF
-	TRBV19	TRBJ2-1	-	TGTGCCAGTAGTATCCAGGCGGGGCGGGGGCACAATGAGCAGTTCTTC	CASSIQAGRGHNEQFF
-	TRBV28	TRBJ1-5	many	TGTGCCAGCAGTTTAAGGGAAACCCAGCATTTT	CASSLRETQHF
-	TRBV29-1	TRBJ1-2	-	TGCAGCGTTGAGGCCAGGGTAGGCTATGGCTACACCTTC	CSVEARVGYGYTF
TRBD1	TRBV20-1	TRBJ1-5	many	TGCAGTGTGGATACAGGGGTCGAAAATCAGCCCCAGCATTTT	CSVDTGVENQPQHF
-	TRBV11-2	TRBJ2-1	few	TGTGCCAGCAGCTTAGAATCCGCATACAATGAGCAGTTCTTC	CASSLESAYNEQFF
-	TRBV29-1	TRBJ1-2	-	TGCAGCGTTAAGGGATGGGACGGCTACACCTTC	CSVKGWDGYTF
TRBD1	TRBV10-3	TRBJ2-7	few	TGTGCCATCAGTGCCCGGGACAGGGGGACCTACGAGCAGTACTTC	CAISARDRGTYEQYF
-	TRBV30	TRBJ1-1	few	TGTGCCTGCGGGGTGAACACTGAAGCTTTCTTT	CACGVNTEAFF
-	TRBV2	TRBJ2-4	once	TGTGCCAGCAGGGACGACGGCCAGATGGTAGGGGACTTC	CASRDDGQMVGDF
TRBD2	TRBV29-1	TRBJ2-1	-	TGCAGCCGTAGCGGGAGCCCGGGCAATGAGCAGTTCTTC	CSRSGSPGNEQFF
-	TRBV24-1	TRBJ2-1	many	TGTGCCACCAGCCGGCCAGGTAACAATGAGCAGTTCTTC	CATSRPGNNEQFF
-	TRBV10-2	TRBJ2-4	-	TGCGCCAGCAGTGAGGGGCTAGCCAAAAACATTCAGTACTTC	CASSEGLAKNIQYF
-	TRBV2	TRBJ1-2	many	TGTGCCAGCAGTGAAGCATTCAGGGCAGTCTATGGCTACACCTTC	CASSEAFRAVYGYTF
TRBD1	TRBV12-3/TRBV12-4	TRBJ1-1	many	TGTGCCAGCAGTTTGTACAGGGGGCTTGAAGCTTTCTTT	CASSLYRGLEAFF
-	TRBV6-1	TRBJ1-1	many	TGTGCCAGCAGGAATACAGGTGAAGCTTTCTTT	CASRNTGEAFF
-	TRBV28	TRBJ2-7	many	TGTGCCAGCAGTTTGGCGACCCCCAGCTACGAGCAGTACTTC	CASSLATPSYEQYF
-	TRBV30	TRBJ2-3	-	TGTGCCTGGAGTGTACTCGACATCACAGATACGCAGTATTTT	CAWSVLDITDTQYF
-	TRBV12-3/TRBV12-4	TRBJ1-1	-	TGTGCCAGCAGTGCGGCTTCTTCGCAAGCTTTCTTT	CASSAASSQAFF
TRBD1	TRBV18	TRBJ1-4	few	TGTGCCAGCTCACCCTCGACAGGGGGAAGTGAAAAACTGTTTTTT	CASSPSTGGSEKLFF
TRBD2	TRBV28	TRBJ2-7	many	TGTGCCAGCAGTTCCCCGGGAGGACTAGCGGGAGCCCCCTACGAGCAGTACTTC	CASSSPGGLAGAPYEQYF
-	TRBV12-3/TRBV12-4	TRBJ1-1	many	TGTGCCAGCAGTCCCACTGGGGGGCTACCGAACACTGAAGCTTTCTTT	CASSPTGGLPNTEAFF
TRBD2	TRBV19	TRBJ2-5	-	TGTGCCAGTAGTATGCGACTAGCGGGGGGGGAGACCCAGTACTTC	CASSMRLAGGETQYF
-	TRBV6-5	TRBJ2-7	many	TGTGCCAGCAGTTACTCGGGACCTAGTTCCTACGAGCAGTACTTC	CASSYSGPSSYEQYF
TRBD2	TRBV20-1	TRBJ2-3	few	TGCAGTGCCACTGCCCAGACTAGCGGGGTTACAGATACGCAGTATTTT	CSATAQTSGVTDTQYF
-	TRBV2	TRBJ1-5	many	TGTGCCAGCAGTGAAGCGCAGGGAAATCAGCCCCAGCATTTT	CASSEAQGNQPQHF
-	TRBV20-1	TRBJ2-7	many	TGCAGTGCTAGAGATCCGGAGGTGAGCTCCTACGAGCAGTACTTC	CSARDPEVSSYEQYF
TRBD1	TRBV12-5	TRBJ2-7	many	TGTGCTAGTGGTTTGGTACTGGGGCAGGGGGCCTACGAGCAGTACTTC	CASGLVLGQGAYEQYF
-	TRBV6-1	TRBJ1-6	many	TGTGCCAGCAGGGCGGCGGCCCTTAATTCACCCCTCCACTTT	CASRAAALNSPLHF
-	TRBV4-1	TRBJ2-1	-	TGCGCCAGCAGCCAAGGAAGACTCTCCTACAATGAGCAGTTCTTC	CASSQGRLSYNEQFF
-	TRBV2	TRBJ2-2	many	TGTGCCAGCAGTGAATGGACAGTCAACACCGGGGAGCTGTTTTTT	CASSEWTVNTGELFF
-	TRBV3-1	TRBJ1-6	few	TGTGCCAGCAGCCAATCGGGAGGTTCACCCCTCCACTTT	CASSQSGGSPLHF
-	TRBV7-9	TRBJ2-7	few	TGTGCCAGCAGCTTACGAGGGGACTGCTACGAGCAGTACTTC	CASSLRGDCYEQYF
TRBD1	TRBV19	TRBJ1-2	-	TGTGCCAGTAGTATCCGGCCCCGGACAGGTCGAGGCTACACCTTC	CASSIRPRTGRGYTF
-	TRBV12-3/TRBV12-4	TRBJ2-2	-	TGTGCCAGCGTCTGGGAGACCAACCCTAACACCGGGGAGCTGTTTTTT	CASVWETNPNTGELFF
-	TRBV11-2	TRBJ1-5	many	TGTGCCAGCAGCCTAAATACGTATCAGCCCCAGCATTTT	CASSLNTYQPQHF
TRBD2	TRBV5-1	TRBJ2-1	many	TGCGCCAGCAGCCCCGTTCCTAGCGGGGGAGGGATTGGTGAGCAGTTCTTC	CASSPVPSGGGIGEQFF
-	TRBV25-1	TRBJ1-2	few	TGTGCCAGCAGGGGGTCGACTACCCTGGAGGGCTACACCTTC	CASRGSTTLEGYTF
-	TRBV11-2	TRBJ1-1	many	TGTGCCAGCAGCTTAGATCAGGCTGCAGGTCTGAACACTGAAGCTTTCTTT	CASSLDQAAGLNTEAFF
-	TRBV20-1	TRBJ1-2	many	TGCAGTGCCAAGATGGGTCCGTCAGGGAGGGGAGGCTACACCTTC	CSAKMGPSGRGGYTF
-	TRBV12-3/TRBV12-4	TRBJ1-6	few	TGTGCCAGCACCGCCGGATCAAGCATCTTACCGAATTCACCCCTCCACTTT	CASTAGSSILPNSPLHF
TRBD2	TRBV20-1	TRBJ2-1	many	TGCAGTGCTAGTACAGCGGGAGGGCCGAGAAATGAGCAGTTCTTC	CSASTAGGPRNEQFF
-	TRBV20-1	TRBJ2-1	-	TGCAGTGCCGGACCCTCACTCTACAATGAGCAGTTCTTC	CSAGPSLYNEQFF
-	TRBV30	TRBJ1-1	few	TGTGCCTGGAAAAAGGCATCCATGAACACTGAAGCTTTCTTT	CAWKKASMNTEAFF
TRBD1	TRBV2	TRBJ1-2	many	TGTGCCATACTCGGGACAGGGCTAAACTATGGCTACACCTTC	CAILGTGLNYGYTF
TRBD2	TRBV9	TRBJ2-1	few	TGTGCCAGCAGCGTAGCTAGCGGGGGCCCGAATGAGCAGTTCTTC	CASSVASGGPNEQFF